This TCR beta chain was documented in a study of CXCR3-negative and CXCR3-positive naive CD8 T cells. Whole-study results and caveats: Compared with CXCR3-negative naive cells, CXCR3-positive naive cells showed more hydrophobic TRB CDR3s.

As for this clonotype: Antigen: not known.

CDR3 length: 13 residues. UMI-tagged TRB cDNA libraries were built via 5' RACE. TCRdb re-called the 5' RACE reads; one entry per CDR3 protein, DNA not given. Here the sample table reports under 90,000 distinct CDR3 sequences. The material sequenced was naive CXCR3+ CD8+ T cells from blood. Subset described: CD45RO-CCR7+CD27+CD95- naive CD8+ T cells expressing CXCR3 (TNR3+). The V gene is TRBV12-3 or TRBV12-4, the J gene TRBJ2-7; TCRdb's D call of TRBD1 is untestable without DNA. This receptor was taken from a human donor in good health. Some clones in this sample may be carry-over from other donors' samples. The CDR3: CASRGQTSYEQYF.